This paragraph reports one TCR beta chain. The data stem from a study of blood T cell repertoires in COVID-19. Study details: Collection of acute and convalescent COVID-19 samples took place in the United States, Italy and Spain. T cells, B-cell-depleted T cells, or PBMCs provided the cDNA or gDNA that served as material.

Original processing methods: Cell counts per sample came from amplifying reference gene primers. Method: immunoSEQ multiplex PCR; TCRdb's copy keeps in-frame clones and lacks some. D and trimming were read from the DNA, whereas the V and J calls and clone size are those reported in that table. The sample lists approximately 180,000 clones, approximately 87% occurring once. Patients at the Seattle site were enrolled during active infection and followed longitudinally. The germline gives CDR1 LNHDA, CDR2 SQIVND (reference sequence). After removal of 5 bases from V and 5 bases from J, the junction contained 11 bases not matched to a gene. The CDR3 is 15 amino acids.

The TCR comes from a woman in her sixties or seventies with COVID-19, enrolled during active disease. The chain has TRBV19 and TRBJ2-7; 8 bases align to TRBD1. Source material: peripheral blood. The CDR3, as DNA: TGTGCCAGTAGTGTTCTGGACAGGGCTGTGCACGAGCAGTACTTC. This encodes CASSVLDRAVHEQYF. The full variable domain, with the rest looked up from reference TRBV19 and TRBJ2-7, is DGGITQSPKYLFRKEGQNVTLSCEQNLNHDAMYWYRQDPGQGLRLIYYSQIVNDFQKGDIAEGYSVSREKKESFPLTVTSAQKNPTAFYLCASSVLDRAVHEQYFGPGTRLTVT.